The subject of this entry is one T cell receptor beta chain. Investigators took about 9.2 milliliters of peripheral blood from every donor. Together with a sample-barcoded 5' primer, a J-beta primer mix was included in a second PCR lasting about 7 to 12 cycles. Each CDR3 protein is one row after TCRdb ran MiXCR on the 5' RACE reads. The repertoire consists of roughly 1.5 million distinct CDR3 sequences, with 42% occurring once and the leading ten covering about 4.1%. This record belongs to a study of blood T cells in healthy people across ages. The trim removed 6 bases at V and 7 bases at J, leaving 10 bases unmatched. The CDR3 is 14 amino acids. The germline V gene has CDR1 SGHRS and CDR2 YFSETQ.

The chain links TRBV5-1 to TRBJ1-2; 9 bases are a match to TRBD1. What was sequenced was blood. This TCR came from a woman under 30 in good health. In nucleotides, the CDR3 is TGCGCCAGCAACCGCCGGGACAGGGTTTCTGGCTACACCTTC. This codes for CASNRRDRVSGYTF. Using reference TRBV5-1 and TRBJ1-2 for the parts outside the CDR3, the full variable domain is KAGVTQTPRYLIKTRGQQVTLSCSPISGHRSVSWYQQTPGQGLQFLFEYFSETQRNKGNFPGRFSGRQFSNSRSEMNVSTLELGDSALYLCASNRRDRVSGYTFGSGTRLTVV.